The 5 T cell receptor beta chains listed next were all sequenced from one sample in a study of T cell therapy after organ transplantation (dated by TCRdb to about 2019). Antigens for these TCRs are unknown. The sample's time point label is to be understood as: ACT product, IFN-gamma+ CD8 cells after CMV peptide stimulation. Cells from the therapy products were restimulated for about four hours with the CMV peptide pool, and a secretion assay was used to capture IFN-gamma. Libraries were made using the immunoSEQ multiplex PCR assay. TCRdb obtained this table from immuneACCESS and retained in-frame rearrangements with V and J assigned. These tables miss some clones; where compared with another copy, unresolved V genes account for less than half of the shortfall, and the remainder is unexplained. This sample's listing comprises about 15 clones. Sequencing was carried out using cultured CD8+ T cells. The receptors were gathered from a human patient who had received a solid organ transplant and had CMV disease. After a transplant, some of the T cells may come from the graft donor.

The chain is built from TRBV4-2 and TRBJ2-6; D ambiguous. The CDR3 consists of 14 residues. Germline V CDR1 and CDR2: LGHNA, YNFKEQ. Trimming removed 5 bases at V and 5 bases at J, with 10 bases between. The CDR3 protein is CASSCQSRANVLTF. Written as DNA, the CDR3 is TGTGCCAGCAGCTGCCAAAGTCGGGCCAACGTCCTGACTTTC.

This clone was counted a few times. This sequence joins TRBV23-1 and TRBJ2-6; no clear D gene. TRBV23-1 counts as an open reading frame of uncertain function. The V end was cut by 5 bases, the J end by 5 bases, with 22 bases between. There are 18 residues in the CDR3. The CDR3 region is CASSTLRPQQSRANVLTF. The CDR3, as DNA: TGCGCCAGCAGTACCCTCAGGCCGCAACAAAGTCGGGCCAACGTCCTGACTTTC.

The chain recombines TRBV7-9 with TRBJ1-2; no clear D gene. The germline V and J ends were trimmed by 5 bases and 4 bases, with 14 bases remaining between them. CDR1 SEHNR and CDR2 FQNEAQ come from the germline V gene (reference sequence). The CDR3 sequence is 14 residues long. CDR3 amino acids: CASSNHGKTYGYTF. In DNA form, the CDR3 reads TGTGCCAGCAGCAACCATGGAAAGACCTATGGCTACACCTTC. Full variable domain (rest looked up from reference TRBV7-9 and TRBJ1-2): DTGVSQNPRHKITKRGQNVTFRCDPISEHNRLYWYRQTLGQGPEFLTYFQNEAQLEKSRLLSDRFSAERPKGSFSTLEIQRTEQGDSAMYLCASSNHGKTYGYTFGSGTRLTVV.

V gene TRBV27 combines with J gene TRBJ2-3; D not certain. Germline CDR1 reads MNHEY; CDR2 reads SMNVEV (reference sequence). Deletions cut 5 bases from V and 2 bases from J, with 8 bases between. There are 13 residues in the CDR3. DNA for the CDR3: TGTGCCAGCAGTCCGACCCCCACAGATACGCAGTATTTT. Protein sequence: CASSPTPTDTQYF.

This chain links TRBV6-5 with TRBJ2-1; perhaps TRBD2 as D (6 bases). The CDR3 is 16 amino acids. The V end lost 2 bases, the J end lost 9 bases, and 20 bases lay between the germline ends. The V gene's germline CDR1 is MNHEY and CDR2 SVGAGI. CDR3: CASSYTTSLFDAEQFF. The DNA of the CDR3 is TGTGCCAGCAGTTACACGACTAGTTTATTTGATGCTGAGCAGTTCTTC.